A selection of T cell receptor beta chains follows, all from one sample in a study of PD-1 blockade in classical Hodgkin lymphoma. Sequencing was performed with immunoSEQ multiplex PCR; in TCRdb, only in-frame clones are kept and a portion is missing. The sample has under 15,000 clones, 79% seen once. This specimen was CD4+ T cells from blood, taken at baseline. These receptors all come from a human donor with classical Hodgkin lymphoma. CDR3s leave out the opening cysteine and the closing phenylalanine or tryptophan. Fields, in order: D gene, clone size, V gene, CDR3 protein. A D gene is named only where the DNA matches it firmly. Some rows mark clone size as missing; the rest say once, few, many or name a class of expanded clone.

d_gene: TRBD1; abundance: few; v_gene: TRBV5-6; CDR3aa: ASSSTGGGNQPQH
d_gene: NA; abundance: few; v_gene: TRBV19; CDR3aa: ASSIGWITYEQY
d_gene: NA; abundance: few; v_gene: TRBV5-5; CDR3aa: ASSFSQGINEQY
d_gene: TRBD1; abundance: NA; v_gene: TRBV12-5; CDR3aa: ASGLGADRGETQY
d_gene: TRBD1; abundance: NA; v_gene: TRBV18; CDR3aa: ASSTSGQVYEQY
d_gene: NA; abundance: NA; v_gene: TRBV5-5; CDR3aa: ASSFFRHPQETQY
d_gene: NA; abundance: NA; v_gene: TRBV5-4; CDR3aa: ASSLATGYTDTQY
d_gene: NA; abundance: NA; v_gene: TRBV6-5; CDR3aa: ASSYASQGTNEQF
d_gene: NA; abundance: few; v_gene: TRBV5-4; CDR3aa: ASSLGGSGNTIY
d_gene: TRBD2; abundance: NA; v_gene: TRBV7-2; CDR3aa: ASSKSGGNNEQF
d_gene: NA; abundance: NA; v_gene: TRBV10-3; CDR3aa: AISDGEGYGYT
d_gene: NA; abundance: NA; v_gene: TRBV5-8; CDR3aa: ASSPDRVGREVTGANVLT
d_gene: NA; abundance: few; v_gene: TRBV5-8; CDR3aa: ASTHYPPDAYEQY
d_gene: NA; abundance: few; v_gene: TRBV19; CDR3aa: ASSISPSYGYT
d_gene: NA; abundance: NA; v_gene: TRBV11-2; CDR3aa: ASSLSSRNTIY
d_gene: TRBD2; abundance: NA; v_gene: TRBV7-2; CDR3aa: ASSLVAGGPLTDTQY
d_gene: TRBD1; abundance: NA; v_gene: TRBV2; CDR3aa: ASSWTGDTGELF
d_gene: NA; abundance: NA; v_gene: TRBV6-6; CDR3aa: ASSYSGADIQY
d_gene: NA; abundance: NA; v_gene: TRBV7-2; CDR3aa: ASRRPGDLYNEQF
d_gene: TRBD1; abundance: few; v_gene: TRBV7-9; CDR3aa: ASSTFEGATEAF
d_gene: NA; abundance: NA; v_gene: TRBV2; CDR3aa: ASRGAAYEQY
d_gene: NA; abundance: NA; v_gene: TRBV10-3; CDR3aa: AISETTGLGNTEAF
d_gene: NA; abundance: NA; v_gene: TRBV6-5; CDR3aa: ASSPVGPSGYT
d_gene: NA; abundance: NA; v_gene: TRBV5-1; CDR3aa: ASSSVGDNYEQY
d_gene: NA; abundance: NA; v_gene: TRBV6-5; CDR3aa: ASSRHWSKDEQY
d_gene: NA; abundance: NA; v_gene: TRBV19; CDR3aa: ASRLNNEKLF
d_gene: TRBD2; abundance: NA; v_gene: TRBV9; CDR3aa: ASSVELAGFRNNEQF
d_gene: NA; abundance: NA; v_gene: TRBV7-2; CDR3aa: ASSLVTGKSYNEQF
d_gene: TRBD2; abundance: NA; v_gene: TRBV5-6; CDR3aa: ASSSLWTSSSYEQY
d_gene: NA; abundance: NA; v_gene: TRBV11-3; CDR3aa: ASSLVKDNSPLH
d_gene: NA; abundance: NA; v_gene: TRBV5-4; CDR3aa: ASSLDRGFRNEQF
d_gene: NA; abundance: NA; v_gene: TRBV5-1; CDR3aa: ASSSKGPSQGSHTDTQY
d_gene: NA; abundance: NA; v_gene: TRBV5-1; CDR3aa: ASSPGMGPRGTEAF
d_gene: NA; abundance: NA; v_gene: TRBV4-3; CDR3aa: ASSQDDRRTANYGYT
d_gene: NA; abundance: NA; v_gene: TRBV4-2; CDR3aa: ASSRGGTDTQY
d_gene: NA; abundance: few; v_gene: TRBV11-2; CDR3aa: ASSPRGEGVYGYT
d_gene: NA; abundance: few; v_gene: TRBV28; CDR3aa: ASSLLIYEQY
d_gene: TRBD2; abundance: NA; v_gene: TRBV10-3; CDR3aa: AISEPLAGGFEQY
d_gene: NA; abundance: NA; v_gene: TRBV27; CDR3aa: ASSFGRWGNEKLF
d_gene: NA; abundance: NA; v_gene: TRBV7-9; CDR3aa: ASSTTDRSSSGNTIY
d_gene: NA; abundance: few; v_gene: TRBV18; CDR3aa: ASSAGDILGTEAF
d_gene: NA; abundance: once; v_gene: TRBV5-4; CDR3aa: ASSFPPWLEQY
d_gene: TRBD1; abundance: NA; v_gene: TRBV10-3; CDR3aa: AISESSRGQGAEAF
d_gene: TRBD2; abundance: few; v_gene: TRBV4-2; CDR3aa: ASRTSGGAGTDTQY
d_gene: NA; abundance: NA; v_gene: TRBV2; CDR3aa: ASSGTARPTYEQY
d_gene: TRBD2; abundance: NA; v_gene: TRBV2; CDR3aa: ASSGSGGAVETQY
d_gene: TRBD2; abundance: NA; v_gene: TRBV4-2; CDR3aa: ASSQDRLAGPISYNEQF
d_gene: NA; abundance: NA; v_gene: TRBV6-5; CDR3aa: ASSRGNTGELF
d_gene: NA; abundance: NA; v_gene: TRBV28; CDR3aa: ASSLRAPYEQY
d_gene: NA; abundance: NA; v_gene: TRBV7-9; CDR3aa: ASSLVFGEQY
d_gene: NA; abundance: few; v_gene: TRBV19; CDR3aa: ASNRATNTEAF